Included here is one T cell receptor beta chain sequence, with context. The antigen is undetermined. The data are from a study of cytomegalovirus exposure and HLA in healthy donors. PCR was performed using 60 Vbeta and 13 Jbeta primers. Per the original methods: Later reanalysis found 70 million to 95 million unique TCR beta chains, 10 million to 14 million of them shared. The repertoire was sequenced with immunoSEQ multiplex PCR; TCRdb's copy has only in-frame clones and lacks some. V and J calls and clone size follow that table, whereas D and trimming were derived from the DNA. The sample lists about 110,000 clones, roughly 68% occurring once. Findings and caveats of the study: The study designated 150 or so TCR beta chains cytomegalovirus-associated.

The CDR3 runs to 14 residues. Germline V gene sequence: CDR1 SGHKS, CDR2 YYEKEE (reference sequence). Deletions cut 4 bases from V and 3 bases from J, with 11 bases between. The sequencing input was PBMCs. The TCR comes from a woman aged 25 to 39 in good health and CMV-seronegative. This sequence joins TRBV5-5 and TRBJ2-1; D gene ambiguous. The CDR3 DNA reads TGTGCCAGCAGCCCTGACTGGAACTACAATGAGCAGTTCTTC. It specifies CASSPDWNYNEQFF.